This T cell receptor (beta chain) comes out of a study of blood T cell repertoires in COVID-19. Study at large: Collection of acute and convalescent COVID-19 samples took place in the United States, Italy and Spain.

Germline V gives CDR1 MNHEY, CDR2 SVGEGT. There are 17 residues in the CDR3. With V trimmed by 2 bases and J by 3 bases, 10 bases remained unmatched. Measured with immunoSEQ multiplex PCR; TCRdb has only the in-frame clones, and not every one. The sample consists of about 30,000 clones, 80% to 90% of them appearing once. J is TRBJ1-3 and V is TRBV6-2 or TRBV6-3, with 7 positions matching TRBD1. This receptor was obtained from a human donor in a cohort sampled during active COVID-19. The sequencing sample was made of peripheral blood. DNA of the CDR3: TGTGCCAGCAGTTACGCCCCTCTCACAGGGGTTGGAAACACCATATATTTT. Its translation: CASSYAPLTGVGNTIYF.